Below are 30 T cell receptor beta chains sequenced from a single sample in a study of tumor-infiltrating lymphocytes in primary liver carcinoma. The source material, 20-30 mg of unsorted bulk tissue, was used to co-extract RNA and DNA. Constant-region priming of around 530 ng total RNA yielded TCR beta cDNA. It was through three nested multiplex PCR rounds of slightly modified ARM-PCR that TCR beta libraries arose. TRBV1-TRBV30 forward and Cbeta reverse primers drove the first two roughly 10-cycle rounds. One entry per CDR3 protein results from TCRdb running MiXCR on the multiplex PCR reads. Of some 120,000 distinct CDR3 sequences in the sample, around 64% were seen once. The sequenced sample was liver tumor tissue from sampling region 3. Specified subset: tumor region T3, left-lateral pole. The receptors come from a woman aged 60-70 years with primary liver carcinoma and hepatitis B virus infection.

In the case of this clonotype: The junction and the germline gene differ at one end; a read error may be behind it. CDR3: CISSSRPDRGAYSRNTIYF. The CDR3 nucleotides read TGTATCAGCAGCTCACGCCCGGACAGGGGAGCGTACTCTAGAAACACCATATATTTT. The chain recombines TRBV11-2 with TRBJ1-3; 9 bases fit TRBD1. The CDR3 sequence is 19 residues long. Germline CDR1 and CDR2: SGHAT and FQNNGV.

On this clonotype: A read error may produce the germline difference seen at one junction end. V is TRBV11-2 and J is TRBJ2-7; no firm D call. The germline CDR1 and CDR2 sequences are SGHAT and FQNNGV. The CDR3 extends over 12 amino acids. CDR3 loop: CTSSWITYEQYF. The CDR3 coding sequence is TGTACCAGCAGCTGGATTACTTACGAGCAGTACTTC. Full variable domain (remainder filled in from reference TRBV11-2 and TRBJ2-7): EAGVAQSPRYKIIEKRQSVAFWCNPISGHATLYWYQQILGQGPKLLIQFQNNGVVDDSQLPKDRFSAERLKGVDSTLKIQPAKLEDSAVYLCTSSWITYEQYFGPGTRLTVT.

For this clonotype: The CDR3 carries no conserved terminal phenylalanine or tryptophan, so it likely arises from a read error. The chain carries TRBV4-2 and TRBJ2-3, with no clear D. There are 15 residues in the CDR3. Germline CDR1 and CDR2: LGHNA and YNFKEQ. The CDR3 DNA follows: TGTGTCAGCAGCCAAGGCGATATAAGCACAGATACGCAGTATCTT. As protein: CVSSQGDISTDTQYL.

A remark on this clonotype: The CDR3 does not end in the conserved phenylalanine or tryptophan, so this is likely a read error. The V gene is TRBV6-1, the J gene TRBJ2-3, with TRBD1 matching 9 bases. This CDR3 is 15 amino acids long. Germline trimming cut 5 bases from V and 7 bases from J; bases unmatched to any gene: 10. Germline CDR1 MNHNS, CDR2 SASEGT. The DNA of the CDR3 is TGTGCCAGCAGTCACCGGGACAGGGTGCACCATACGCAGTATTTA. Protein: CASSHRDRVHHTQYL.

This clonotype was recorded only once. A junction end diverges from the germline sequence, so it may reflect a read error. The V and J genes are TRBV4-1 and TRBJ2-7, with D unclear. This CDR3 contains 15 residues. Germline V gene data show CDR1 as MGHRA and CDR2 as YSYEKL. CDR3 region: CASSQETHEPYKQYF. In DNA form, the CDR3 reads TGCGCCAGTAGCCAAGAGACTCATGAACCCTACAAGCAGTACTTC.

The chain employs TRBV28 and TRBJ2-1; 9 positions agree with TRBD2. J was trimmed by 3 bases and V by 2 bases; bases with no gene match: 5. This CDR3 region has 16 residues. Per germline, CDR1 MDHEN and CDR2 SYDVKM. This CDR3 is CASSLPAGGFYNEQFF. CDR3 sequence (DNA): TGTGCCAGCAGTTTACCAGCGGGAGGCTTCTACAATGAGCAGTTCTTC.

This clonotype was seen a handful of times. A much larger clonotype is one base distant, so this may be a read error. The chain carries TRBV5-1 and TRBJ2-7, with 8 bases identical to TRBD1. Germline V gene sequence: CDR1 SGHRS, CDR2 YFSETQ. Unmatched junction bases numbered 9, after V lost 1 base and J lost 0 bases. CDR3 length: 17 amino acids. The CDR3 DNA follows: TGCGCCAGCAGCTTGAGGACAGGGAATTCGGGCTCCTACGAGCAGTACTTC. Its translation: CASSLRTGNSGSYEQYF.

About this clonotype: A much more abundant neighbour one base away suggests this may be a read error. This sequence joins TRBV6-6 and TRBJ1-2; no definite D call. In germline, CDR1 is MNHNY, CDR2 SVGAGI (reference sequence). The length of the CDR3 is 13 residues. V lost 7 bases and J lost 8, with 17 bases in between. In nucleotides, the CDR3 is TGTGCCAGCATCGACGATGGGGTTGTAGGCTACACCTTC. Translated, it gives CASIDDGVVGYTF.

As regards this clonotype: Relative to the germline gene, one junction end is altered; a read error may explain this. The chain uses TRBV12-3 or TRBV12-4 and TRBJ1-4, with 8 bases matching TRBD1. The CDR3 sequence is 16 residues long. The CDR3 bases are TGTACCAGCAGTTCGGGAAGATACGGGACAGGCGAAAAACTGTTTTTT. It is translated as CTSSSGRYGTGEKLFF.

The gene calls are TRBV11-3 and TRBJ1-1, with unresolved D. This CDR3 comprises 13 residues. Germline V gene sequence: CDR1 SGHNT, CDR2 YENEEA. V lost 7 bases and J 3 bases, leaving 12 bases between the germline ends. The CDR3 region is CASNPAQDTEAFF. CDR3 sequence (DNA): TGTGCCAGCAACCCCGCCCAGGACACTGAAGCTTTCTTT.

This clonotype was counted a single time. This rearrangement joins TRBV11-2 to TRBJ1-6, with D possibly matching TRBD1 (5 bases). The CDR3 covers 15 residues. Germline V gene data show CDR1 as SGHAT and CDR2 as FQNNGV. Trimming cost V 5 bases and J 3 bases, with 11 bases left between them. CDR3 in amino acids: CASSLNTGYNSPLHF. The CDR3 nucleotides read TGTGCCAGCAGCCTGAACACAGGCTATAATTCACCCCTCCACTTT.

Ten or more counts support this clonotype. V usage is TRBV10-3 and J usage is TRBJ2-2; tentatively, D is TRBD2 (5 bases). CDR3 size: 15 residues. Trimming took 6 bases from V and 0 from J, leaving 11 bases between them. The germline V gene encodes CDR1 ENHRY and CDR2 SYGVKD. CDR3 coding DNA: TGTGCCATCAGGGGAGCGGAAACGAACACCGGGGAGCTGTTTTTT. This codes for CAIRGAETNTGELFF.

This clonotype was found many times. This chain links TRBV10-3 with TRBJ2-1; 12 bases fit TRBD2. The CDR3 has 16 residues. V gave up 1 base and J gave up 7 bases; unmatched junction bases: 5. Germline CDR1 and CDR2: ENHRY and SYGVKD. The CDR3 DNA reads TGTGCCATCAGTGAGTTGAGGACTAGCGGGACGAATGAGCAGTTCTTC. Its protein is CAISELRTSGTNEQFF.

This clonotype appeared once. The CDR3 does not close with the conserved phenylalanine or tryptophan, likely indicating a read error. The rearrangement uses TRBV6-2 or TRBV6-3 and TRBJ1-1; 7 positions match TRBD1. The germline V gene has CDR1 MNHEY and CDR2 SVGEGT. The CDR3 runs to 16 residues. The CDR3 region has the DNA TGTGCCAGCACCGGACGAGTAGGCAGGGGGGACACCGAAGCTTTCTCT. Translated, it gives CASTGRVGRGDTEAFS.

This clonotype showed up just a few times. The chain's CDR3 is CASSLAGTGGYEQYF. The CDR3 coding sequence is TGTGCCAGCAGCTTAGCAGGGACAGGAGGCTACGAGCAGTACTTC. The chain has TRBV7-2 and TRBJ2-7, with 8 bases aligning to TRBD1. Germline CDR1 and CDR2: SGHTA and FQGNSA. V lost 0 bases to trimming and J lost 3 bases; unmatched junction nucleotides: 4. The CDR3 extends over 15 amino acids.

This clonotype was counted a single time. This sequence joins TRBV29-1 and TRBJ2-3; D may be TRBD2 (6 bases). Trimming pared 7 bases from V and 5 bases from J, leaving 13 bases between. CDR1 and CDR2 from the germline V gene are SQVTM and ANQGSEA. The CDR3 spans 12 residues. CDR3 region: CSAHGSVDTQYF. In DNA, the CDR3 is TGCAGCGCACACGGGAGCGTAGATACGCAGTATTTT.

Concerning this clonotype itself: A clone one base away is much larger, so this may be a read error. This chain links TRBV5-4 with TRBJ2-3, with a tentative D call TRBD2 (5 bases). Germline loops: CDR1 SGHNT, CDR2 YYREEE (reference sequence). The length of the CDR3 is 16 residues. CDR3 amino acids: CASSLGMLSSTDAQYF. The DNA of the CDR3 is TGTGCCAGCAGCTTGGGGATGCTCTCTAGCACAGATGCGCAGTATTTT.

This clonotype has at least ten counts. The chain recombines TRBV12-3 or TRBV12-4 with TRBJ2-5; 11 nucleotides align to TRBD2. This CDR3 is built from 15 residues. Unmatched junction bases numbered 9, after V lost 7 bases and J lost 5 bases. In DNA, the CDR3 is TGTGCCAGCAACGTAGCGGGAGGGCCTGGGGAGACCCAGTACTTC. It is translated as CASNVAGGPGETQYF.

A note on this clonotype: In this CDR3 the conserved last residue, phenylalanine or tryptophan, is missing, so a read error is likely. The chain uses TRBV12-3 or TRBV12-4 and TRBJ2-5, with 7 bases aligning to TRBD1. The length of the CDR3 is 15 residues. J gave up 4 bases and V 5 bases, and 10 bases lay outside the gene matches. CDR3 loop: CASSLLSGGVETQYL. In DNA, the CDR3 is TGTGCCAGCAGTCTATTATCAGGGGGTGTAGAGACCCAGTACTTA.

This chain links TRBV18 with TRBJ2-1, with D possibly matching TRBD2 (6 bases). Germline loops: CDR1 KGHSH, CDR2 LQKENI. There are 15 residues in the CDR3. The V and J ends lost 4 bases and 1 base respectively, with 11 bases between them. Here the CDR3 reads CASSLQGGSYNEQFF. The CDR3 nucleotides read TGTGCCAGCTCACTGCAGGGAGGATCCTACAATGAGCAGTTCTTC.

About this clonotype itself: This may be a read error: a much more frequent sequence differs by one nucleotide. Because the CDR3 is missing its conserved closing phenylalanine or tryptophan, this is likely a read error. The V gene is TRBV28, the J gene TRBJ2-7, with 7 positions matching TRBD1. Losses at the gene ends were 7 bases for V and 4 bases for J; bases not matched to a gene: 10. The CDR3 has 14 residues. Germline CDR1 and CDR2: MDHEN and SYDVKM. The CDR3 nucleotides read TGTGCCAGCACCCGGACAGGAAGGGGGTACGAGCAGTACTGC. Its translation: CASTRTGRGYEQYC.

For this clonotype: One end of the junction is discordant with germline, which a read error may explain. The rearrangement joins TRBV12-3 or TRBV12-4 to TRBJ2-2, with D tentatively TRBD2 (6 bases). The length of the CDR3 is 13 residues. Here the CDR3 reads CVSMRGVTGGLFF. DNA for the CDR3: TGTGTCAGCATGAGAGGGGTCACCGGGGGGCTGTTTTTT.

This clonotype was recorded many times. Here the CDR3 reads CSVVQAWAGELFF. The CDR3 DNA reads TGCAGCGTTGTACAGGCGTGGGCCGGGGAGCTGTTTTTT. The V gene is TRBV29-1, the J gene TRBJ2-2, with D perhaps matching TRBD1 (5 bases). CDR1 SQVTM and CDR2 ANQGSEA come from the germline V gene. V was trimmed by 4 bases and J by 6 bases, leaving 12 bases between them. The CDR3 extends over 13 amino acids.

The chain links TRBV5-6 to TRBJ2-7; tentative D call: TRBD1 (5 bases). V lost 0 bases and J lost 3, with 16 bases in between. Germline CDR1 and CDR2: SGHDT and YYEEEE. The CDR3 is 16 amino acids. The CDR3 sequence: CASSLVLWGSIYEQYF. The CDR3 region has the DNA TGTGCCAGCAGCTTGGTTCTCTGGGGCAGCATCTACGAGCAGTACTTC.

Details on this clonotype: Germline and junction disagree at one end, which may indicate a read error. This CDR3 is CANSPPGGRSNTQYF. The CDR3, as DNA: TGTGCCAACAGTCCGCCTGGCGGGAGGAGTAATACGCAGTATTTT. This chain uses TRBV12-3 or TRBV12-4 with TRBJ2-3; TRBD2 agrees at 8 bases. The CDR3 consists of 15 residues.

J is TRBJ2-7 and V is TRBV7-9; a weak D match, TRBD2 (5 bases). The CDR3 is 16 amino acids. V was cut by 4 bases and J by 5 bases, with 21 bases left in between. Germline CDR1 reads SEHNR; CDR2 reads FQNEAQ (reference sequence). For the CDR3, the DNA is TGTGCCAGCAGCTCTTCCTCGGTGGGAGTTGCCCACGAGCAGTACTTC. Translated, it gives CASSSSSVGVAHEQYF.

This clonotype was counted at least ten times. The chain recombines TRBV25-1 with TRBJ2-3; D perhaps matches TRBD2 (6 bases). The ends were cut back, 3 bases at V and 5 bases at J, with 15 bases in the middle. Germline lookup yields CDR1 MGHDK and CDR2 SYGVNS. The CDR3 runs to 15 residues. The CDR3: CASSDDERREDTQYF. The DNA for the CDR3 is TGTGCCAGCAGTGATGATGAGCGGAGGGAAGATACGCAGTATTTT.

With regard to this clonotype: Since no conserved phenylalanine or tryptophan closes the CDR3, a read error is the likely cause. The chain is built from TRBV11-1 and TRBJ2-6; D unresolved. Trimming shortened V by 6 bases and J by 0 bases, and 12 bases separated the two germline ends. CDR1 and CDR2 from the germline V gene are SGHAT and FQDESV (reference sequence). This CDR3 spans 16 amino acids. This CDR3 is CASSFTADSGANVLTS. CDR3 DNA: TGTGCCAGCAGTTTCACGGCGGACTCTGGGGCCAACGTCCTGACTTCC.

The chain has TRBV11-2 and TRBJ2-3; 8 bases line up with TRBD2. V lost 5 bases, J lost 4 bases, and 11 bases stayed unmatched. Germline V gene lookup returns CDR1 SGHAT and CDR2 FQNNGV. CDR3 size: 16 residues. The CDR3 coding sequence is TGTGCCAGCAGCCGAGGACTGACTAGCGCAGCAGATACGCAGTATTTT. This encodes CASSRGLTSAADTQYF.

The chain uses TRBV5-1 and TRBJ2-7; D perhaps matches TRBD2 (5 bases). Germline CDR1 reads SGHRS; CDR2 reads YFSETQ. This CDR3 spans 14 amino acids. V was cut by 0 bases and J by 2 bases, with 9 bases left in between. CDR3 nucleotide sequence: TGCGCCAGCAGCTTGGCGGGGTTCCCCTACGAGCAGTACTTC. It translates to CASSLAGFPYEQYF.